This T cell receptor beta chain appears in the sequencing data of a study of blood T cell repertoires in COVID-19. Across the study: The United States, Italy and Spain supplied acute and convalescent COVID-19 samples. From T cells, B-cell-depleted T cells, or PBMCs came the material, which was cDNA or gDNA.

With 1 base clipped from V and 0 bases from J, the junction kept 7 bases outside the gene matches. The CDR3 has 19 residues. Germline loops: CDR1 MGHRA, CDR2 YSYEKL. Original data processing: Amplified reference gene primers provided the basis for estimating nucleated cell counts. TCRdb's table, derived via immunoSEQ multiplex PCR, lists solely in-frame clones and lacks some. That table is the source of V, J and clone size, and D and trimming were worked out from the DNA. The sample includes more than 110,000 clones, around 76% of them seen just once. Sequencing input: peripheral blood. The chain has TRBV4-1 and TRBJ1-6; 9 bases align to TRBD1. The receptor was derived from an elderly man with acute or convalescent COVID-19. The CDR3 sequence is CASSQGTGAGSSYNSPLHF. CDR3 sequence (DNA): TGCGCCAGCAGCCAAGGGACAGGGGCTGGGAGCTCCTATAATTCACCCCTCCACTTT.